This T cell receptor beta chain derives from a study of OX40 agonist ivuxolimab in advanced cancers. In the study overall: Clinicians treated patients with ivuxolimab, an agonistic anti-OX40 (CD134) antibody.

The CDR3 is made up of 14 amino acids. Germline V gene sequence: CDR1 MNHNS, CDR2 SASEGT. V was trimmed by 5 bases and J by 12 bases, leaving 20 bases between them. The assay was immunoSEQ multiplex PCR, and TCRdb's table has in-frame clones only and misses some. The table has 71,000 or so clones, about 85% seen once. Blood sampling was done at baseline, cycle 4 day 1, and cycle 7 day 1. The source material was CD4+ or CD8+ T cells sorted from blood, sampled in a trial of the OX40 agonist ivuxolimab. The chain carries TRBV6-1 and TRBJ2-1; D possibly corresponds to TRBD1 (7 bases). The source is an adult with an advanced solid tumor such as melanoma, head and neck, liver or kidney cancer. The CDR3 spells CASSRQGEEVGQFF. The CDR3 region has the DNA TGTGCCAGCAGTCGGCAGGGGGAGGAGGTTGGGCAGTTCTTC.